This passage covers 5 T cell receptor beta chains from one sample sequenced in a study of cytomegalovirus exposure and HLA in healthy donors. The table came from immunoSEQ multiplex PCR; TCRdb's copy has only in-frame clones and leaves some out. Of some 270,000 clones in the sample, approximately 86% were seen once. The sequenced sample was PBMCs. Every receptor here comes from a woman under 30 in good health and CMV-seronegative.

The chain is built from TRBV7-9 and TRBJ2-1, with a weak D call TRBD1 (6 bases). The CDR3 runs 12 residues. V was clipped by 3 bases and J by 8 bases, with 8 bases between them. In germline, CDR1 is SEHNR, CDR2 FQNEAQ (reference sequence). The CDR3 DNA follows: TGTGCCAGCAGCTTGGGGGCTCATGAGCAGTTCTTC. This sequence encodes CASSLGAHEQFF. The full variable domain, its missing parts supplied by reference TRBV7-9 and TRBJ2-1, is DTGVSQNPRHKITKRGQNVTFRCDPISEHNRLYWYRQTLGQGPEFLTYFQNEAQLEKSRLLSDRFSAERPKGSFSTLEIQRTEQGDSAMYLCASSLGAHEQFFGPGTRLTVL.

This clone was observed a single time. The V call is TRBV30, the J call TRBJ1-3, with D possibly matching TRBD1 (6 bases). The CDR3 is 14 residues long. CDR1 is GTSNPN and CDR2 is SVGIG in the germline V gene (reference sequence). Trimming shortened V by 0 bases and J by 6 bases, and 12 bases separated the two germline ends. The CDR3 sequence is CAWSVRGAENTIYF. The CDR3 DNA sequence: TGTGCCTGGAGTGTACGGGGGGCCGAAAACACCATATATTTT.

The rearrangement links TRBV30 to TRBJ2-7; 13 bases agree with TRBD2. CDR3 size: 17 residues. The germline V gene has CDR1 GTSNPN and CDR2 SVGIG (reference sequence). Losses at the gene ends were 0 bases for V and 6 bases for J; bases not matched to a gene: 11. CDR3 bases: TGTGCCTGGAGTGTGCCAGGGGCACTAGCGGGGGGGCGCGAGCAGTACTTC. It encodes CAWSVPGALAGGREQYF.

CDR3 coding DNA: TGTGCCAGCAGCCCTTCCCACAGGGGGCATCTGTACGAGCAGTACTTC. Encoded protein: CASSPSHRGHLYEQYF. The chain uses TRBV28 and TRBJ2-7, with 9 positions matching TRBD1. V lost 6 bases, J lost 4 bases, and 13 bases stayed unmatched. The CDR3 sequence is 16 residues long. Germline CDR1 MDHEN, CDR2 SYDVKM.

V gene TRBV7-2 combines with J gene TRBJ2-1, with D possibly matching TRBD1 (6 bases). The CDR3 sequence is 15 residues long. Trimming stripped 5 bases from V and 0 bases from J, with 11 bases between. Germline CDR1 is SGHTA and CDR2 is FQGNSA. Here the CDR3 DNA reads TGTGCCAGCAGCCAAAGACAGGCCTCCTACAATGAGCAGTTCTTC. Translated, it gives CASSQRQASYNEQFF.